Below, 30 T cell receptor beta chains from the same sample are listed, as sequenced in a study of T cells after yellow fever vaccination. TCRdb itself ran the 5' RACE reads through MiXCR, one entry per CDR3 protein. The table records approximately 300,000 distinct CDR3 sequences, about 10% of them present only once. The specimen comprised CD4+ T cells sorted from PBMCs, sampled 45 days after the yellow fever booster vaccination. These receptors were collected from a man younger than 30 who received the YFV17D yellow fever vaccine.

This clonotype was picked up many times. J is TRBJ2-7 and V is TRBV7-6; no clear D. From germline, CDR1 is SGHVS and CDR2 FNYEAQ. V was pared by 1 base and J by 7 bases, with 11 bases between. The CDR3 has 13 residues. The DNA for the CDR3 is TGTGCCAGCAGCTTAGACAGATTGGGAGAGCAGTACTTC. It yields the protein CASSLDRLGEQYF.

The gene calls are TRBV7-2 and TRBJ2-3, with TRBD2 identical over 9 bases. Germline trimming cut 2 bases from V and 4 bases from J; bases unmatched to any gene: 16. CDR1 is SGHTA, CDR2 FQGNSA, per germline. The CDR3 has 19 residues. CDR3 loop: CASSLTVGGAGGLPDTQYF. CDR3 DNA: TGTGCCAGCAGCTTAACAGTTGGAGGGGCGGGGGGGCTCCCAGATACGCAGTATTTT.

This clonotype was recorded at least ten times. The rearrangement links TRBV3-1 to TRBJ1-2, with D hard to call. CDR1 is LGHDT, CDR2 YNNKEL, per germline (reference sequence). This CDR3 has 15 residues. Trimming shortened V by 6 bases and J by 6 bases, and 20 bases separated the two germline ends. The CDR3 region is CASSPRSGVSDGYTF. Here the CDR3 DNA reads TGTGCCAGCAGTCCAAGATCCGGGGTATCGGATGGCTACACCTTC.

The CDR3: CATSRDGGEQYV. CDR3 nucleotides: TGTGCCACCAGCAGAGACGGTGGCGAGCAGTACGTC. The chain couples TRBV15 to TRBJ2-7; D is unclear. V was cut by 0 bases and J by 6 bases, with 6 bases left in between. Germline loops: CDR1 LNHNV, CDR2 YYDKDF (reference sequence). The CDR3 sequence is 12 residues long.

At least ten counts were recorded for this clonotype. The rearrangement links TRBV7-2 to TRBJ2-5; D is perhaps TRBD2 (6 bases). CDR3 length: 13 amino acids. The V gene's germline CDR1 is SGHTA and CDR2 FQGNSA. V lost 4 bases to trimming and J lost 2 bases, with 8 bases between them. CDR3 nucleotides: TGTGCCAGCAGCTCGGCGGGGCAAGAGACCCAGTACTTC. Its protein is CASSSAGQETQYF.

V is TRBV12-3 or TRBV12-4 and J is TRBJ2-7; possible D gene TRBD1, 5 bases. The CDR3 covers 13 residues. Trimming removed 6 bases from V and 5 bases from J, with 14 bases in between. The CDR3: CASSSQGFHEQYF. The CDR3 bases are TGTGCCAGCAGCTCGCAGGGATTCCACGAGCAGTACTTC.

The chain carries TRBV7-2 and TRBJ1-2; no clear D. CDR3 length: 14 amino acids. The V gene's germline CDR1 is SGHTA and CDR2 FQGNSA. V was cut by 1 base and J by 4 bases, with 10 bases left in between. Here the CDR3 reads CASSLDRQTYGYTF. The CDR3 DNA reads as TGTGCCAGCAGCTTAGACCGGCAGACCTATGGCTACACCTTC.

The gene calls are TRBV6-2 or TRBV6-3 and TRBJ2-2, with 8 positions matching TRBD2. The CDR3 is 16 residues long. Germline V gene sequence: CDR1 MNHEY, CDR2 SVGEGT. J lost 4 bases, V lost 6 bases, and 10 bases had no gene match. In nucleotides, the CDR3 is TGTGCCAGCAGCCCCCGTCGCGCGGGGGGCACCGGGGAGCTGTTTTTT. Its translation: CASSPRRAGGTGELFF.

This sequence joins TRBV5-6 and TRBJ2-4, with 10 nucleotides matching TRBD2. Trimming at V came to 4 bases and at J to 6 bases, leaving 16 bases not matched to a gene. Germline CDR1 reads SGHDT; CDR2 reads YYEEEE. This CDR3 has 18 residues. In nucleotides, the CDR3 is TGTGCCAGCAGCCCGGGACTAGCGTTGGACTTAACAGGAAACATTCAGTACTTC. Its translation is CASSPGLALDLTGNIQYF.

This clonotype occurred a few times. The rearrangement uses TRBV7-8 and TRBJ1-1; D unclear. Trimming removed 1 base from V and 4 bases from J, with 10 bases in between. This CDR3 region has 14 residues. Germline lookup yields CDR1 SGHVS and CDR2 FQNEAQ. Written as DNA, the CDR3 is TGTGCCAGCAGCTTAGAGACTGGTACCACTGAAGCTTTCTTT. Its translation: CASSLETGTTEAFF. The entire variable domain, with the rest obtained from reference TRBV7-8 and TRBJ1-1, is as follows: GAGVSQSPRYKVAKRGQDVALRCDPISGHVSLFWYQQALGQGPEFLTYFQNEAQLDKSGLPSDRFFAERPEGSVSTLKIQRTQQEDSAVYLCASSLETGTTEAFFGQGTRLTVV.

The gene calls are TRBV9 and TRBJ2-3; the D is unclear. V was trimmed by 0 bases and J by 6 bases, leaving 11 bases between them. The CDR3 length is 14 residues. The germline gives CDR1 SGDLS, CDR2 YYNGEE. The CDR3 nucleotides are TGTGCCAGCAGCGTAGGTTCAGGAAGCGATACGCAGTATTTT. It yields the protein CASSVGSGSDTQYF.

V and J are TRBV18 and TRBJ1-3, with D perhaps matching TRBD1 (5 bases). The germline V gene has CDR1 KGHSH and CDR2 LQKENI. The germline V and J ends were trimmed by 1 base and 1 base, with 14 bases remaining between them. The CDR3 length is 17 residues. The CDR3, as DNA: TGTGCCAGCTCACCACGGAGGGGCCTTTCTTCTGGAAACACCATATATTTT. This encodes CASSPRRGLSSGNTIYF.

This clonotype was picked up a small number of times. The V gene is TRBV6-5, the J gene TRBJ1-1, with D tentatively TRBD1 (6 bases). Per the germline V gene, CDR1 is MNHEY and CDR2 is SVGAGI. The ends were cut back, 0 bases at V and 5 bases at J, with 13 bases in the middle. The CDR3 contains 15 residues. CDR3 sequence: CASSYSGGRGTEAFF. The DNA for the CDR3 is TGTGCCAGCAGTTACTCGGGGGGCCGGGGGACTGAAGCTTTCTTT.

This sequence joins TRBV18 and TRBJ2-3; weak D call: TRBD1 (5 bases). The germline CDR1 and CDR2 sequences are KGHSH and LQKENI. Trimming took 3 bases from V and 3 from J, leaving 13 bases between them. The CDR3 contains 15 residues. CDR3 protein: CASSPQWTSTDTQYF. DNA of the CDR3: TGTGCCAGCTCACCCCAGTGGACAAGTACAGATACGCAGTATTTT.

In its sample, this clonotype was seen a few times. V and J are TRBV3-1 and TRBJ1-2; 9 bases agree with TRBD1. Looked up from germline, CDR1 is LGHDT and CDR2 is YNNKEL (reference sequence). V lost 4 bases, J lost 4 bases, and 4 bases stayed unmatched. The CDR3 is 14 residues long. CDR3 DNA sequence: TGTGCCAGCAGCCGAGGACAGGGGAGCTATGGCTACACCTTC. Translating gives CASSRGQGSYGYTF.

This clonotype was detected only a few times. CDR3 sequence reads: CASSWGTAQETQYF. The DNA for the CDR3 is TGTGCCAGCAGTTGGGGGACGGCGCAAGAGACCCAGTACTTC. This rearrangement joins TRBV2 to TRBJ2-5; D possibly uses TRBD1 or TRBD2 (5 bases each). This CDR3 spans 14 amino acids. Trimming left V 5 bases short and J 2 bases short, with 12 bases between. The germline V gene encodes CDR1 SNHLY and CDR2 FYNNEI.

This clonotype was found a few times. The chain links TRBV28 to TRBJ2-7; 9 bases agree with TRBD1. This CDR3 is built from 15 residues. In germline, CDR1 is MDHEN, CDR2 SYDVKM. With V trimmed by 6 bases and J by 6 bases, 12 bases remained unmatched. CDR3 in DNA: TGTGCCAGCAGAGGGGGGGGACAGGGCGTTGCCGAGCAGTACGTC. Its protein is CASRGGGQGVAEQYV.

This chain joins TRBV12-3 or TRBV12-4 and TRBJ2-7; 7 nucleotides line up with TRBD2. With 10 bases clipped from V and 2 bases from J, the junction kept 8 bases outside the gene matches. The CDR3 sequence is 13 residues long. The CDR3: CATRSGTTYEQYF. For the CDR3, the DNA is TGTGCCACCCGATCCGGGACTACCTACGAGCAGTACTTC.

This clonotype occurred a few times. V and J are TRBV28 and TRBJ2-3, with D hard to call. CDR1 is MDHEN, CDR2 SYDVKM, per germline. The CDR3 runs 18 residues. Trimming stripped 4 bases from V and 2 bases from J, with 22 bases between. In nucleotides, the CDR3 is TGTGCCAGCAGTTCAATGGGTGGTGGGCGGCCTCTCACAGATACGCAGTATTTT. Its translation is CASSSMGGGRPLTDTQYF.

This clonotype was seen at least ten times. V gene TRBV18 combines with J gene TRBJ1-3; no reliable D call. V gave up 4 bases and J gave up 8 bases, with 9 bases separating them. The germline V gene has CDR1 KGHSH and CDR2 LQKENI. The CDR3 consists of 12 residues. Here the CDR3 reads CASSRARDTIYF. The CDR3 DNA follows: TGTGCCAGCTCACGGGCCCGGGACACCATATATTTT.

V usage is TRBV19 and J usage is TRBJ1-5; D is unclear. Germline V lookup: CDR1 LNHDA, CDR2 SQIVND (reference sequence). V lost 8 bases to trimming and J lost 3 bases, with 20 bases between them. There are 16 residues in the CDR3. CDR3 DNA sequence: TGTGCCAGTTCTTCAACCCTGGACGGATTCAATCAGCCCCAGCATTTT. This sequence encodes CASSSTLDGFNQPQHF.

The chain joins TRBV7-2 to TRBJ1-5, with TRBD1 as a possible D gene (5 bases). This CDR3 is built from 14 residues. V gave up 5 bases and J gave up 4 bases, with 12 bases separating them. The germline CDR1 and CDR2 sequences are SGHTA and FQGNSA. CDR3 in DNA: TGTGCCAGCAGCACAAGACAGACAAATCAGCCCCAGCATTTT. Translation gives CASSTRQTNQPQHF.

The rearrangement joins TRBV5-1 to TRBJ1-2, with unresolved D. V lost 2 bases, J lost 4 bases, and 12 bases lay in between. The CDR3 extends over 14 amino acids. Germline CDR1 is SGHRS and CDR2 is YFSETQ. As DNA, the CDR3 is TGCGCCAGCAGCTTAGAAGGATCCCCCTATGGCTACACCTTC. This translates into CASSLEGSPYGYTF. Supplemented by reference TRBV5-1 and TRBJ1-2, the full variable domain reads KAGVTQTPRYLIKTRGQQVTLSCSPISGHRSVSWYQQTPGQGLQFLFEYFSETQRNKGNFPGRFSGRQFSNSRSEMNVSTLELGDSALYLCASSLEGSPYGYTFGSGTRLTVV.

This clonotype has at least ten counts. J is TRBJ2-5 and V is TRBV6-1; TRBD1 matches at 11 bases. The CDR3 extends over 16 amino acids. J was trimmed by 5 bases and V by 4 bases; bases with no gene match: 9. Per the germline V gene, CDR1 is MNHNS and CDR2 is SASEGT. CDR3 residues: CASSGRDRGFLETQYF. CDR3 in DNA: TGTGCCAGCAGTGGCCGGGACAGGGGGTTTCTGGAGACCCAGTACTTC.

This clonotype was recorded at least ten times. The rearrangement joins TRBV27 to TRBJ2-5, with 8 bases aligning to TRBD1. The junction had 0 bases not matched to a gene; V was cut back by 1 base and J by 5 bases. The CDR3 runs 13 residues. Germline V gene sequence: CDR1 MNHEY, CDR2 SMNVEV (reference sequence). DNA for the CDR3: TGTGCCAGCAGTTTATGGGACAGGGAGACCCAGTACTTC. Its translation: CASSLWDRETQYF.

The CDR3 nucleotides are TGCAGTGCTAGACGGCAGAGCTCCTACAATGAGCAGTTCTTC. It is translated as CSARRQSSYNEQFF. The chain carries TRBV20-1 and TRBJ2-1; D is undetermined. From germline, CDR1 is DFQATT and CDR2 SNEGSKA (reference sequence). V was cut by 2 bases and J by 0 bases, with 8 bases left in between. The CDR3 covers 14 residues.

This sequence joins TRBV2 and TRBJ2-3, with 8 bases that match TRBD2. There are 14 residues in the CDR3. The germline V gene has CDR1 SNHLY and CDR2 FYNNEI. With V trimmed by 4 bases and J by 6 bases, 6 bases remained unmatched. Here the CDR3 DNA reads TGTGCCAGCAGTGCTAACGGGGGGGCCGATACGCAGTATTTT. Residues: CASSANGGADTQYF.

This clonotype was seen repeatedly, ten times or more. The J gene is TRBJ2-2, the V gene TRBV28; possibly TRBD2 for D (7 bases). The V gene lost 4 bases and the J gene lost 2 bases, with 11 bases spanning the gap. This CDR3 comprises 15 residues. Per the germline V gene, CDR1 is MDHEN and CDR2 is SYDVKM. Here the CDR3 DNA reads TGTGCCAGCAGTTCCCCGGGGGGCAACACCGGGGAGCTGTTTTTT. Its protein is CASSSPGGNTGELFF.

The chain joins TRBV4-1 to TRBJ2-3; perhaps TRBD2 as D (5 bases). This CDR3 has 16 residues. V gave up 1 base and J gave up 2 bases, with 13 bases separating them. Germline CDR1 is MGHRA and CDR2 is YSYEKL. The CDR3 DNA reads TGCGCCAGCAGCCAAGGTCTAAGAGGGATCACAGATACGCAGTATTTT. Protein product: CASSQGLRGITDTQYF.

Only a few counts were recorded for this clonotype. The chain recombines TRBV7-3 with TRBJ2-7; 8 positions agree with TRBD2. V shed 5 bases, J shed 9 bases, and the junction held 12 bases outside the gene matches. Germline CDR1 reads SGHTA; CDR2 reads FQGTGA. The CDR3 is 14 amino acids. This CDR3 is CASSPMGRGARQYV. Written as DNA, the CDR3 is TGTGCCAGCAGCCCGATGGGGCGGGGGGCCAGGCAGTACGTC.